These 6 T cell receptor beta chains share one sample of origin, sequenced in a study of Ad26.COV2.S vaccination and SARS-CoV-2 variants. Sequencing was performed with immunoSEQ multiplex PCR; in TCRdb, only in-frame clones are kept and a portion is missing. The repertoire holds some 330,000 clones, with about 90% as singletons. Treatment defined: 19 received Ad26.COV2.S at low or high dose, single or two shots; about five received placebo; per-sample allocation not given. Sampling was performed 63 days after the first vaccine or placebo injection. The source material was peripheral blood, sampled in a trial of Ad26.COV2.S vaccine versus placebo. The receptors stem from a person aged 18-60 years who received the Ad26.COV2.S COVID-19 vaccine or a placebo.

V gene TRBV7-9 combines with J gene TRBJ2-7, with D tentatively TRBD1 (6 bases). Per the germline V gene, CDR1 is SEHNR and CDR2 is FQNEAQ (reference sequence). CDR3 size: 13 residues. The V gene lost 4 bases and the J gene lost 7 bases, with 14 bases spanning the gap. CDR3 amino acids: CASSSTQGIEQYF. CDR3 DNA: TGTGCCAGCAGCTCGACACAGGGAATTGAGCAGTACTTC.

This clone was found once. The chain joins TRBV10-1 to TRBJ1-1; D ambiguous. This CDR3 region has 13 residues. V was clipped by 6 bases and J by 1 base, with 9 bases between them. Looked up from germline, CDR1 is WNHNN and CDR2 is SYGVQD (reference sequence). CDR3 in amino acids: CASSLTQNTEAFF. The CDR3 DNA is TGCGCCAGCAGCTTGACCCAGAACACTGAAGCTTTCTTT.

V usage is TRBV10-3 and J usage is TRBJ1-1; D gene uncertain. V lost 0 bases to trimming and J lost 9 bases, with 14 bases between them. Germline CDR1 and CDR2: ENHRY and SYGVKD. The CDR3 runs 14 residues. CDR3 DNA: TGTGCCATCAGTGAGTCGAATTTAAGAGGGAAAGCTTTCTTT. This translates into CAISESNLRGKAFF.

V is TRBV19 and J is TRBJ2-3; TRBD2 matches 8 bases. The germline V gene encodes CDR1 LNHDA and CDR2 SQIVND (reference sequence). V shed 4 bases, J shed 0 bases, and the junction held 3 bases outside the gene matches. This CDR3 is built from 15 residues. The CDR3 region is CASSTSSGSTDTQYF. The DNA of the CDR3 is TGTGCCAGTAGTACTTCTAGCGGGAGCACAGATACGCAGTATTTT.

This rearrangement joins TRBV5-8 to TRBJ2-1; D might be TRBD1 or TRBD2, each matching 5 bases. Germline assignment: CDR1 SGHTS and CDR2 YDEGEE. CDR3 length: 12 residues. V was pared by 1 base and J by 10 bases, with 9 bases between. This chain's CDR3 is CASSLIRGEQFF. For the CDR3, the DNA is TGTGCCAGCAGCTTGATCCGGGGCGAGCAGTTCTTC.

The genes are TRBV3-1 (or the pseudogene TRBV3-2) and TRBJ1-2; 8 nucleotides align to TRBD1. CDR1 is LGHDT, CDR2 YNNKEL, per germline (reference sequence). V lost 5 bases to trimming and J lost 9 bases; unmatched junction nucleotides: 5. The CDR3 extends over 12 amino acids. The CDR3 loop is CASSDRGRSYTF. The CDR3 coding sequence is TGTGCCAGCAGCGACAGGGGTCGAAGCTACACCTTC.